These 2 T cell receptor beta chains share one sample of origin, sequenced in a study of blood T cell repertoires in COVID-19. The assay was immunoSEQ multiplex PCR, and TCRdb's table has in-frame clones only and misses some. The sample has about 210,000 clones; 80% to 90% are singletons. The sequencing input was PBMCs or T cells enriched from blood (not recorded which). These receptors all come from a woman aged 40 to 50 with acute COVID-19.

The chain joins TRBV2 to TRBJ1-5; 7 nucleotides line up with TRBD1. Unmatched junction bases numbered 10, after V lost 4 bases and J lost 4 bases. There are 16 residues in the CDR3. Germline assignment: CDR1 SNHLY and CDR2 FYNNEI. The DNA of the CDR3 is TGTGCCAGCAGTGTCAATGGACAGGTTCTAAATCAGCCCCAGCATTTT. Translated: CASSVNGQVLNQPQHF. Full variable domain (missing parts from reference TRBV2 and TRBJ1-5): EPEVTQTPSHQVTQMGQEVILRCVPISNHLYFYWYRQILGQKVEFLVSFYNNEISEKSEIFDDQFSVERPDGSNFTLKIRSTKLEDSAMYFCASSVNGQVLNQPQHFGDGTRLSIL.

The V and J genes are TRBV29-1 and TRBJ1-5; D remains unclear. CDR3 size: 14 residues. CDR1 and CDR2 from the germline V gene are SQVTM and ANQGSEA. V was pared by 7 bases and J by 4 bases, with 17 bases between. The CDR3 region is CSAKEGTGNQPQHF. DNA of the CDR3: TGCAGCGCCAAAGAAGGAACGGGTAATCAGCCCCAGCATTTT.